This T cell receptor (beta chain) was identified during a study of blood T cells in healthy people across ages. Study-level points and caveats: Naive T cell percentage showed a strong correlation with the diversity of TCR beta. Not knowing donor CMV status may have confounded expanded clonotype changes.

Then a second PCR, running about 6 to 12 cycles, was carried out with a sample-barcoded 5' primer and a J-beta primer mix. TCRdb itself ran the 5' RACE reads through MiXCR, one entry per CDR3 protein. The sample lists about 620,000 distinct CDR3 sequences, approximately 52% occurring once. Concerning this clonotype: What it binds is unknown. This sequence may be a read error, since a much larger clone differs from it by one base.

Germline V lookup: CDR1 SGHTA, CDR2 FQGNSA. The J segment lost 10 bases and the V segment lost 6 bases, leaving 8 bases of the junction unmatched. This CDR3 is 12 amino acids long. The receptor comes from a woman aged 80 or over in good health. The rearrangement uses TRBV7-2 and TRBJ2-7, with 8 bases identical to TRBD2. Sequenced: blood. The CDR3 loop is CASSRWREAQYF. In DNA, the CDR3 is TGTGCCAGCAGTCGTTGGCGGGAGGCCCAGTACTTC.